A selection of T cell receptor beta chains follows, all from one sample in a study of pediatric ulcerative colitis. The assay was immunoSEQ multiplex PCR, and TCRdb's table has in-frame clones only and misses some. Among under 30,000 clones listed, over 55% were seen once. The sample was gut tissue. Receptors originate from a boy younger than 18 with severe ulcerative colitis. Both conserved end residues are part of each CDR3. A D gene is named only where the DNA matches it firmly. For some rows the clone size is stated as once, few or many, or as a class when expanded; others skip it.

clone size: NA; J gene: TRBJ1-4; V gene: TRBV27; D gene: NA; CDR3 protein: CASSLLGGAPYKLFF; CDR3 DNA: TGTGCCAGCAGTTTATTAGGGGGGGCCCCATATAAACTGTTTTTT
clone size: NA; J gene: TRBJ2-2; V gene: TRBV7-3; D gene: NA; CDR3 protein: CASSSNTGELFF; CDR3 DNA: TGTGCCAGCAGCTCGAACACCGGGGAGCTGTTTTTT
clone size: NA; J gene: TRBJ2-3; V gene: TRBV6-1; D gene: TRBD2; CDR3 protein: CASSAYLAGGTDTQYF; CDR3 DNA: TGTGCCAGCAGTGCCTATCTAGCGGGAGGCACAGATACGCAGTATTTT
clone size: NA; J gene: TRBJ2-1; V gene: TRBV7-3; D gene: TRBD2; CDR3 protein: CASSFRLAGYNEQFF; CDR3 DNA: TGTGCCAGCAGCTTTCGGCTAGCGGGTTACAATGAGCAGTTCTTC
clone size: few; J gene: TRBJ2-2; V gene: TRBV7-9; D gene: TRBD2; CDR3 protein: CASSFVAGVNTGELFF; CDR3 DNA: TGTGCCAGCAGCTTCGTCGCGGGAGTCAACACCGGGGAGCTGTTTTTT
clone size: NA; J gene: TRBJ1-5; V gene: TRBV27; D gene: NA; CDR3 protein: CASRRMYGNQPQHF; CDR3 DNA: TGTGCCAGCAGAAGAATGTACGGCAATCAGCCCCAGCATTTT
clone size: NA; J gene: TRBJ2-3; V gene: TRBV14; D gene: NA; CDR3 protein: CASSQVGGNTDTQYF; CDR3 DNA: TGTGCCAGCAGCCAAGTAGGAGGGAACACAGATACGCAGTATTTT
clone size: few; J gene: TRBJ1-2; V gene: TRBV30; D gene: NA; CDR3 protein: CAWSADGGYTF; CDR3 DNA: TGTGCCTGGAGTGCGGACGGTGGCTACACCTTC
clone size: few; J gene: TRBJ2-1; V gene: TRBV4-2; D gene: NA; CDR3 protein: CASSQDRDGRPYNEQFF; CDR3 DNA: TGTGCCAGCAGCCAAGATCGGGACGGGAGACCCTACAATGAGCAGTTCTTC
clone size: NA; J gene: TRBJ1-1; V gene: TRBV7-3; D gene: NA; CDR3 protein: CASSSQPMVGRGNTEAFF; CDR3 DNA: TGTGCCAGCAGCTCTCAACCCATGGTTGGCAGGGGGAACACTGAAGCTTTCTTT
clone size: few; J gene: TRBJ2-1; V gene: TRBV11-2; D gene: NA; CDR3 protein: CASSSMTVLQEEQFF; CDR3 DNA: TGTGCCAGCAGCTCCATGACGGTTTTACAAGAAGAGCAGTTCTTC
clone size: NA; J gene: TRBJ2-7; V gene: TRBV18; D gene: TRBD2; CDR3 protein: CASSPTGLASTYEQYF; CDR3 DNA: TGTGCCAGCTCACCCACGGGACTAGCGAGCACATACGAGCAGTACTTC
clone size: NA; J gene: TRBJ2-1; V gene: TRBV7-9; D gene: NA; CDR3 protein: CASSFTGPSYNEQFF; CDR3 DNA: TGTGCCAGCAGCTTTACGGGACCTTCCTACAATGAGCAGTTCTTC
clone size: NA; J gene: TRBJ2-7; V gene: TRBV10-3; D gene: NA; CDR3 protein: CAISGSGLTYEQYF; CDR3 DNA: TGTGCCATCAGTGGTTCGGGATTGACTTACGAGCAGTACTTC
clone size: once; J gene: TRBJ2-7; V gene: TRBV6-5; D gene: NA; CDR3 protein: CASSYGVDYKQYF; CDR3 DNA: TGTGCCAGCAGTTATGGGGTAGATTACAAGCAGTACTTC